This TCR beta chain originates from a study of T cell responses to AZD1222 COVID-19 vaccine. Study findings and constraints: Most donors were white British, females outnumbered males, and clonal diversity was possibly underestimated. Mapped onto spike, vaccine-associated CD4 TCRs spanned it and were dominant at 160-218 and 743-854. In all cases, repertoires were sampled only after the peak T cell response.

The assay was immunoSEQ multiplex PCR, and TCRdb's table has in-frame clones only and misses some. The table shows more than 60,000 clones, with around 86% occurring only once. With respect to this clone: Its antigen is not identified.

Per germline, CDR1 SGHTA and CDR2 FQGNSA. Trimming shortened V by 2 bases and J by 0 bases, and 8 bases separated the two germline ends. The length of the CDR3 is 15 residues. The receptor comes from an adult who received the AZD1222 COVID-19 vaccine. The genes are TRBV7-2 and TRBJ1-3; the D gene is possibly TRBD1 (6 bases). Sequenced here: peripheral blood, sampled 28 days after the second AZD1222 dose. CDR3 nucleotide sequence: TGTGCCAGCAGCTTACAGGGGATCTCTGGAAACACCATATATTTT. The encoded protein is CASSLQGISGNTIYF.